The rows below give T cell receptor beta chains drawn from one sample of a study of Ad26.COV2.S vaccination and SARS-CoV-2 variants. The repertoire was sequenced with immunoSEQ multiplex PCR; TCRdb's copy has only in-frame clones and lacks some. The data contain about 400,000 clones, 85% to 90% of them singletons. The sequencing used peripheral blood, collected in a trial of Ad26.COV2.S vaccine versus placebo. The origin of the receptors is a person aged 18-65 years who received the Ad26.COV2.S COVID-19 vaccine or a placebo. Each CDR3 is given without its conserved first and last residue. The D gene is left open where the match is weak. Expanded clones are given a class, and other clones once, few, many or no size at all.

len,v_gene,abundance,d_gene,CDR3aa
13,TRBV6-5,NA,TRBD1,ASSYPGQGTYEQY
14,TRBV7-9,NA,TRBD2,ASSRALAGGGNEQF
14,TRBV28,NA,TRBD1,ASSGTRGKEYNEQF
15,TRBV7-9,NA,TRBD2,ASSLRLAGVKSYEQY
12,TRBV7-3,NA,TRBD1,ASSQTGGPDTQY
16,TRBV7-9,NA,TRBD1,ASSSPPPSGQGTDTQY
14,TRBV7-9,NA,TRBD2,ASRTPGLGGYNEQF
15,TRBV19,NA,NA,ASSIGGPIRNYNEQF
11,TRBV12-3/TRBV12-4,NA,TRBD1,ASSFTGGQPQH
10,TRBV28,NA,NA,ASSFWNTEAF
15,TRBV10-3,NA,NA,AISGGKPPSGANVLT
12,TRBV5-4,NA,NA,ASSLGAGSYEQY
13,TRBV13,NA,NA,ASSLGWSEQETQY
12,TRBV7-2,once,NA,ASSLNAGTGELF
15,TRBV4-1,NA,TRBD2,ASSQERAGGRSDTQY
14,TRBV4-3,NA,NA,ASSQGGDWVTDTQY
13,TRBV7-9,few,TRBD1,ASSLGGGNNQPQH
13,TRBV3-1/TRBV3-2,NA,NA,ASSESTGGQETQY
12,TRBV3-1/TRBV3-2,NA,TRBD1,ASSQGGQEYGYT
11,TRBV27,NA,NA,ASRLGASTEAF
15,TRBV9,NA,NA,ASSPRGASGHLYEQY
14,TRBV18,NA,NA,ASSSERQGINEKLF
12,TRBV5-1,NA,NA,ASSLDPRTYEQY
11,TRBV7-3,NA,NA,ASGKGRYNEQF
13,TRBV7-9,NA,TRBD1,ASSERQGGTGELF
12,TRBV5-4,NA,NA,ASSRGPESYGYT
14,TRBV27,NA,NA,ASSSGPGGGNEKLF
10,TRBV29-1,NA,NA,SAGGYNTEAF
13,TRBV27,NA,NA,ASRDGVSSYNEQF
13,TRBV2,NA,NA,ASANQAMGQETQY
12,TRBV4-3,NA,NA,ASSQEVENYGYT
12,TRBV5-8,NA,TRBD1,ASSLNRGPTEAF
14,TRBV6-2/TRBV6-3,once,NA,ASSRIPGDGHYEQY
13,TRBV28,NA,TRBD1,ASSFRTFGQGEQF
16,TRBV4-1,once,TRBD2,ASSQGLAGGPIQETQY
14,TRBV21-1,NA,NA,ASSIPPDRGDSPLH
12,TRBV7-2,NA,NA,ASTPLTRTRGYT
8,TRBV28,once,NA,ASSSVEQY
12,TRBV7-2,NA,TRBD2,ASRQAGVQETQY
14,TRBV21-1,few,NA,ASSKVGQGTSYEQY
14,TRBV7-2,NA,TRBD2,ASSLAGGGATDTQY
9,TRBV11-2,NA,NA,ASSGYTEAF